The 32 T cell receptor beta chains below were found in one sample sequenced in a study of siplizumab effects on memory and regulatory T cells. The method was immunoSEQ multiplex PCR; TCRdb's version includes in-frame clones alone and lacks a portion of them. The repertoire holds around 100,000 clones, with 94% as singletons. Material: non-Treg CD4+ T cells sorted from blood. The receptors stem from a human donor in good health.

The rearrangement links TRBV2 to TRBJ2-5, with 11 bases identical to TRBD2. The CDR3 contains 14 residues. The germline V gene has CDR1 SNHLY and CDR2 FYNNEI. J gave up 5 bases and V 7 bases, and 6 bases lay outside the gene matches. CDR3 nucleotides: TGTGCCAGCATGCCACTAGCGGGAGCGGAGACCCAGTACTTC. Protein sequence: CASMPLAGAETQYF.

This clone was detected once. The chain is built from TRBV19 and TRBJ1-5; D is perhaps TRBD1 (5 bases). Between the trimmed V and J ends, which lost 4 bases and 6 bases, there was a span of 10 bases. This CDR3 has 13 residues. Germline values: CDR1 LNHDA, CDR2 SQIVND (reference sequence). The CDR3 spells CASSRGVIQPQHF. CDR3 in DNA: TGTGCCAGTAGTAGAGGGGTGATTCAGCCCCAGCATTTT.

The chain employs TRBV30 and TRBJ2-3; 12 bases agree with TRBD2. The V segment lost 4 bases and the J segment 0 bases; nucleotides outside the gene matches: 5. The length of the CDR3 is 16 residues. Germline V gives CDR1 GTSNPN, CDR2 SVGIG (reference sequence). The CDR3: CAWTLGLAGSTDTQYF. DNA for the CDR3: TGTGCCTGGACCCTAGGACTAGCGGGGAGCACAGATACGCAGTATTTT. Full variable domain (rest looked up from reference TRBV30 and TRBJ2-3): SQTIHQWPATLVQPVGSPLSLECTVEGTSNPNLYWYRQAAGRGLQLLFYSVGIGQISSEVPQNLSASRPQDRQFILSSKKLLLSDSGFYLCAWTLGLAGSTDTQYFGPGTRLTVL.

This clone showed up just a few times. This chain joins TRBV30 and TRBJ1-2; TRBD1 might be the D (5 bases). The germline gives CDR1 GTSNPN, CDR2 SVGIG (reference sequence). V was pared by 1 base and J by 4 bases, with 13 bases between. CDR3 length: 14 amino acids. The CDR3 spells CAWSGVGGIYGYTF. CDR3 DNA sequence: TGTGCCTGGAGTGGGGTTGGGGGGATCTATGGCTACACCTTC.

This clone was detected only once. The chain carries TRBV7-2 and TRBJ1-2, with 8 bases aligning to TRBD1. CDR3 length: 15 residues. The trim removed 6 bases at V and 5 bases at J, leaving 11 bases unmatched. From germline, CDR1 is SGHTA and CDR2 FQGNSA. CDR3 DNA sequence: TGTGCCAGCAGTCCAGCGCCAGGGGGCGTATATGGCTACACCTTC. Its protein is CASSPAPGGVYGYTF.

Worth noting for this clone: The identical CDR3 is also encoded by other nucleotide sequences in the sample. This chain links TRBV5-6 with TRBJ1-2; D is unresolved. V dropped 0 bases and J dropped 5 bases, with 5 bases sitting between them. The CDR3 covers 12 residues. Looked up from germline, CDR1 is SGHDT and CDR2 is YYEEEE. This CDR3 is CASSLADYGYTF. CDR3 DNA sequence: TGTGCCAGCAGCTTGGCAGATTATGGCTACACCTTC.

The chain combines TRBV5-1 with TRBJ2-1; possibly TRBD1 for D (6 bases). Germline CDR1 is SGHRS and CDR2 is YFSETQ. The CDR3 covers 16 residues. Trimming shortened V by 3 bases and J by 3 bases, and 16 bases separated the two germline ends. DNA for the CDR3: TGCGCCAGCAGCTCACAGGGTCCCCAAATCTACAATGAGCAGTTCTTC. As protein: CASSSQGPQIYNEQFF.

V and J are TRBV30 and TRBJ2-7, with 10 nucleotides matching TRBD1. The CDR3 is 15 amino acids. Losses at the gene ends were 5 bases for V and 7 bases for J; bases not matched to a gene: 14. Germline CDR1 is GTSNPN and CDR2 is SVGIG (reference sequence). CDR3 sequence: CAWSLPGTGVGEQYF. CDR3 DNA sequence: TGTGCCTGGTCGCTACCCGGGACAGGGGTGGGAGAGCAGTACTTC. Full variable domain (remainder filled in from reference TRBV30 and TRBJ2-7): SQTIHQWPATLVQPVGSPLSLECTVEGTSNPNLYWYRQAAGRGLQLLFYSVGIGQISSEVPQNLSASRPQDRQFILSSKKLLLSDSGFYLCAWSLPGTGVGEQYFGPGTRLTVT.

The chain has TRBV6-6 and TRBJ2-7; D may be TRBD1 (5 bases). V shed 8 bases and J shed 8 bases, with 13 bases lying between them. Looked up from germline, CDR1 is MNHNY and CDR2 is SVGAGI (reference sequence). This CDR3 contains 11 residues. The CDR3 DNA reads as TGTGCCAGCCAGGCAGGGCCTCAGCAGTACTTC. Protein: CASQAGPQQYF.

The rearrangement links TRBV5-1 to TRBJ2-5; D is perhaps TRBD2 (5 bases). Germline V gene sequence: CDR1 SGHRS, CDR2 YFSETQ. With 0 bases removed from V and 2 bases from J, the gap between germline ends came to 8 bases. CDR3 length: 14 residues. This chain's CDR3 is CASSLAGGQETQYF. Written as DNA, the CDR3 is TGCGCCAGCAGCTTGGCAGGAGGACAAGAGACCCAGTACTTC.

The chain is built from TRBV30 and TRBJ2-7; TRBD1 agrees at 9 bases. Germline trimming cut 5 bases from V and 4 bases from J; bases unmatched to any gene: 9. Germline V gene sequence: CDR1 GTSNPN, CDR2 SVGIG (reference sequence). This CDR3 spans 14 amino acids. CDR3 sequence reads: CAWGTGLSGYEQYF. CDR3 DNA: TGTGCCTGGGGGACAGGGTTGTCCGGATACGAGCAGTACTTC.

The V and J genes are TRBV2 and TRBJ2-1; 10 positions match TRBD2. CDR3 size: 15 residues. Germline V lookup: CDR1 SNHLY, CDR2 FYNNEI. Unmatched junction bases numbered 5, after V lost 5 bases and J lost 4 bases. The CDR3 sequence: CASSRTSGHYNEQFF. The CDR3 nucleotides read TGTGCCAGCAGTAGGACTAGCGGTCATTACAATGAGCAGTTCTTC.

The chain uses TRBV18 and TRBJ1-1; D gene ambiguous. The CDR3 length is 13 residues. The germline CDR1 and CDR2 sequences are KGHSH and LQKENI. Trimming took off 3 bases at V and 4 bases at J, with 9 bases between the two ends. The CDR3 sequence: CASSPREGTEAFF. The CDR3 DNA reads TGTGCCAGCTCACCCCGGGAGGGCACTGAAGCTTTCTTT.

The rearrangement uses TRBV2 and TRBJ1-4, with 9 bases identical to TRBD1. Unmatched junction bases numbered 9, after V lost 6 bases and J lost 7 bases. Germline CDR1 is SNHLY and CDR2 is FYNNEI. This CDR3 is 15 amino acids long. For the CDR3, the DNA is TGTGCCAGCAGCGGATTACAGGGGGCGGTTGAAAAACTGTTTTTT. Translated, it gives CASSGLQGAVEKLFF.

The V gene is TRBV6-6, the J gene TRBJ2-3, with 12 bases aligning to TRBD2. Germline V lookup: CDR1 MNHNY, CDR2 SVGAGI (reference sequence). The CDR3 totals 15 residues. Germline trimming cut 6 bases from V and 0 bases from J; bases unmatched to any gene: 1. CDR3: CASSLAGGSTDTQYF. The CDR3 bases are TGTGCCAGCAGCCTAGCGGGGGGGAGCACAGATACGCAGTATTTT.

The rearrangement links TRBV5-1 to TRBJ2-1; 7 bases map to TRBD2. J lost 2 bases, V lost 1 base, and 15 bases had no gene match. Germline CDR1 reads SGHRS; CDR2 reads YFSETQ. The CDR3 runs 19 residues. The CDR3 sequence: CASSLLGLQTRVTYNEQFF. CDR3 coding DNA: TGCGCCAGCAGCTTGTTGGGACTACAAACCAGGGTTACCTACAATGAGCAGTTCTTC. Full variable domain (outside the CDR3, taken from reference TRBV5-1 and TRBJ2-1): KAGVTQTPRYLIKTRGQQVTLSCSPISGHRSVSWYQQTPGQGLQFLFEYFSETQRNKGNFPGRFSGRQFSNSRSEMNVSTLELGDSALYLCASSLLGLQTRVTYNEQFFGPGTRLTVL.

V gene TRBV27 combines with J gene TRBJ1-3; TRBD1 matches at 9 bases. CDR3 length: 15 amino acids. The ends lost 0 bases at V and 8 bases at J; junction bases unmatched: 5. CDR1 MNHEY and CDR2 SMNVEV come from the germline V gene (reference sequence). In DNA, the CDR3 is TGTGCCAGCAGTTTATCCGGACAGGGGTTGTACACCATATATTTT. Its protein product is CASSLSGQGLYTIYF.

The chain combines TRBV2 with TRBJ2-2, with 8 bases lining up with TRBD2. CDR3 length: 14 residues. With 6 bases clipped from V and 4 bases from J, the junction kept 4 bases outside the gene matches. From germline, CDR1 is SNHLY and CDR2 FYNNEI. The CDR3 loop is CASRRLASTGELFF. The CDR3 DNA reads as TGTGCCAGCAGAAGACTAGCGTCCACCGGGGAGCTGTTTTTT.

This chain joins TRBV27 and TRBJ2-3, with D perhaps matching TRBD1 (6 bases). This CDR3 contains 14 residues. Trimming left V 1 base short and J 6 bases short, with 11 bases between. Germline V gene data show CDR1 as MNHEY and CDR2 as SMNVEV (reference sequence). For the CDR3, the DNA is TGTGCCAGCAGTTTATACAGGGAAAGGGATACGCAGTATTTT. Encoded protein: CASSLYRERDTQYF.

For this clone: This same CDR3 is encoded by further DNA sequences in the sample. The rearrangement links TRBV10-3 to TRBJ2-2; 9 nucleotides align to TRBD1. The CDR3 runs to 14 residues. CDR1 and CDR2 from the germline V gene are ENHRY and SYGVKD. The V gene end was trimmed by 4 bases and the J gene end by 5 bases; junction bases not matched to a gene: 2. CDR3 residues: CAISGQGGTGELFF. The CDR3 DNA follows: TGTGCCATCAGTGGACAGGGGGGAACCGGGGAGCTGTTTTTT.

This sequence joins TRBV5-1 and TRBJ2-1; D possibly corresponds to TRBD1 (6 bases). Trimming shortened V by 4 bases and J by 7 bases, and 21 bases separated the two germline ends. CDR1 and CDR2 (germline): SGHRS, YFSETQ. CDR3 size: 16 residues. The CDR3 is CASSPTTASGANEQFF. CDR3 sequence (DNA): TGCGCCAGCAGCCCGACGACCGCCTCAGGGGCTAATGAGCAGTTCTTC.

The chain joins TRBV5-4 to TRBJ1-2; D gene uncertain. Deletions cut 4 bases from V and 8 bases from J, with 9 bases between. There are 11 residues in the CDR3. Germline assignment: CDR1 SGHNT and CDR2 YYREEE (reference sequence). This CDR3 is CASSRDKGYTF. The CDR3 region has the DNA TGTGCCAGCAGCAGGGATAAGGGCTACACCTTC. The whole variable domain, filled in from reference TRBV5-4 and TRBJ1-2, reads ETGVTQSPTHLIKTRGQQVTLRCSSQSGHNTVSWYQQALGQGPQFIFQYYREEENGRGNFPPRFSGLQFPNYSSELNVNALELDDSALYLCASSRDKGYTFGSGTRLTVV.

This clone was picked up one time. The chain joins TRBV19 to TRBJ2-1; the D gene is possibly TRBD2 (5 bases). Germline CDR1 LNHDA, CDR2 SQIVND (reference sequence). This CDR3 spans 14 amino acids. Trimming cost V 7 bases and J 5 bases, with 15 bases left between them. The CDR3, as DNA: TGTGCCAGTATCAGATACCCCGGGAACAATGAGCAGTTCTTC. Amino acid sequence: CASIRYPGNNEQFF.

V is TRBV5-4 and J is TRBJ1-1; 9 nucleotides agree with TRBD1. Trimming removed 4 bases from V and 4 bases from J; junction bases left unmatched: 17. The CDR3 runs to 18 residues. Germline-derived CDR1 and CDR2 are SGHNT and YYREEE (reference sequence). The CDR3 coding sequence is TGTGCCAGCAGCGGGACCGCCCGGGACAGGGAGCGCGGCACTGAAGCTTTCTTT. The encoded protein is CASSGTARDRERGTEAFF. Full variable domain (missing parts from reference TRBV5-4 and TRBJ1-1): ETGVTQSPTHLIKTRGQQVTLRCSSQSGHNTVSWYQQALGQGPQFIFQYYREEENGRGNFPPRFSGLQFPNYSSELNVNALELDDSALYLCASSGTARDRERGTEAFFGQGTRLTVV.

The genes are TRBV20-1 and TRBJ1-2; no firm D call. CDR1 is DFQATT and CDR2 is SNEGSKA in the germline V gene (reference sequence). V dropped 2 bases and J dropped 4 bases, with 5 bases sitting between them. The CDR3 sequence is 11 residues long. CDR3 in DNA: TGCAGTGCTAGATGGTTCTATGGCTACACCTTC. Translation gives CSARWFYGYTF.

The gene calls are TRBV15 and TRBJ2-3, with D unresolved. CDR3 size: 13 residues. Trimming cost V 3 bases and J 5 bases, with 9 bases left between them. CDR1 and CDR2 from the germline V gene are LNHNV and YYDKDF (reference sequence). The CDR3 DNA reads TGTGCCACCAGCAGGGGGAATCGAGATACGCAGTATTTT. It specifies CATSRGNRDTQYF.

The V and J genes are TRBV2 and TRBJ1-3; D is uncertain. The CDR3 is made up of 15 amino acids. V was clipped by 4 bases and J by 4 bases, with 14 bases between them. CDR1 SNHLY and CDR2 FYNNEI come from the germline V gene. CDR3 loop: CASSVESGKGNTIYF. CDR3 bases: TGTGCCAGCAGTGTTGAGTCGGGGAAAGGAAACACCATATATTTT.

The gene calls are TRBV21-1 and TRBJ2-7. TRBV21-1 is reported as a pseudogene. The CDR3 spans 15 residues. CDR3 sequence: CASSKRARHPYEQYF. CDR3 sequence (DNA): TGTGCCAGCAGCAAAAGGGCACGGCATCCCTACGAGCAGTACTTC.

The chain has TRBV11-2 and TRBJ2-3, with 8 bases lining up with TRBD1. The CDR3 covers 17 residues. Germline V CDR1 and CDR2: SGHAT, FQNNGV. Germline trimming cut 1 base from V and 5 bases from J; bases unmatched to any gene: 11. CDR3 residues: CASSLGVGPGGVDTQYF. CDR3 coding DNA: TGTGCCAGCAGCTTAGGGGTCGGGCCAGGGGGCGTAGATACGCAGTATTTT. Drawing the rest from reference TRBV11-2 and TRBJ2-3, the complete variable domain is EAGVAQSPRYKIIEKRQSVAFWCNPISGHATLYWYQQILGQGPKLLIQFQNNGVVDDSQLPKDRFSAERLKGVDSTLKIQPAKLEDSAVYLCASSLGVGPGGVDTQYFGPGTRLTVL.

The chain employs TRBV9 and TRBJ2-7; D unresolved. V dropped 4 bases and J dropped 6 bases, with 20 bases sitting between them. There are 15 residues in the CDR3. CDR1 and CDR2 (germline): SGDLS, YYNGEE. The CDR3 DNA is TGTGCCAGCAGCCCAAGGTTTATTGCTTCGGGCGAGCAGTACTTC. Its translation is CASSPRFIASGEQYF.

This clone was seen more than once but under ten times. V usage is TRBV6-1 and J usage is TRBJ1-1; 7 nucleotides align to TRBD1. Germline CDR1 MNHNS, CDR2 SASEGT. The CDR3 has 13 amino acids. J gave up 0 bases and V 7 bases, and 2 bases lay outside the gene matches. This CDR3 reads CASIQGMNTEAFF. The DNA for the CDR3 is TGTGCCAGCATACAGGGGATGAACACTGAAGCTTTCTTT.

The chain joins TRBV6-6 to TRBJ1-5; weak D call: TRBD1 (6 bases). The CDR3 spans 15 residues. V shed 4 bases and J shed 4 bases, with 14 bases lying between them. Looked up from germline, CDR1 is MNHNY and CDR2 is SVGAGI (reference sequence). In nucleotides, the CDR3 is TGTGCCAGCAGTTCATCACAGGGCTCGAATCAGCCCCAGCATTTT. Translating it yields CASSSSQGSNQPQHF.